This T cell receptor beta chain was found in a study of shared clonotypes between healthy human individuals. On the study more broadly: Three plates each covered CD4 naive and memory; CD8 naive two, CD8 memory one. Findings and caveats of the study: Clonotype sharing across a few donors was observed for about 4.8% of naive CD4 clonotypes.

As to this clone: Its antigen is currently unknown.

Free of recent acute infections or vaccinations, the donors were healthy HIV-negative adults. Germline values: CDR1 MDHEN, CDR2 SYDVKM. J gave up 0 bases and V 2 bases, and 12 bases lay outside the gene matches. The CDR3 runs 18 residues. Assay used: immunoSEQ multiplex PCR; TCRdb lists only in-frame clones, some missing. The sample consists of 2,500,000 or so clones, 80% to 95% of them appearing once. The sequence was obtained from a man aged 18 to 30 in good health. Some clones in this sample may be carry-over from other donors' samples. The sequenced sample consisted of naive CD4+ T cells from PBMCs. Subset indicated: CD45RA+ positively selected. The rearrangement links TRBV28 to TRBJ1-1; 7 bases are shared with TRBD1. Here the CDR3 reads CASSLVRNRGGLNTEAFF. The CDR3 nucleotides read TGTGCCAGCAGTTTAGTTAGGAACAGGGGTGGCCTGAACACTGAAGCTTTCTTT.